This T cell receptor beta chain was recorded in a study of tumor-infiltrating lymphocytes in localized non-small cell lung cancer. Clones were read by immunoSEQ multiplex PCR, and TCRdb kept only the in-frame ones, dropping some. The repertoire holds around 15,000 clones, with almost 70% as singletons. Germline loops: CDR1 SGHVS, CDR2 FQNEAQ. V lost 3 bases to trimming and J lost 8 bases, with 16 bases between them. This CDR3 region has 15 residues. The sequence was collected from a human donor with non-small cell lung cancer. The V call is TRBV7-8, the J call TRBJ1-4; D is uncertain. Sequenced material: lung tumor tissue. CDR3 nucleotide sequence: TGTGCCAGCAGCTTGGTGGGCAGTACACGAGAAAAACTGTTTTTT. This codes for CASSLVGSTREKLFF.